The 2 T cell receptor beta chains listed next were all sequenced from one sample in a study of T cell responses to AZD1222 COVID-19 vaccine (dated by TCRdb to about 2021). Library preparation employed the immunoSEQ multiplex PCR assay. TCRdb stores this immuneACCESS table with in-frame sequences only. Part of the clones is absent; in the studies checked, under half of the shortfall reflects unresolved V genes, and no reason is known for the rest. The sample table contains around 130,000 clones; only one count was recorded for 85% to 90% of them. The ten biggest clones cover about 2.9% of the sample. Interpreted using the paper, the time point label stands for: about 28 days (+/-7) after the second vaccine dose. Sequenced here: peripheral blood, sampled 28 days after the second AZD1222 dose. These receptors all stem from an adult who received the AZD1222 COVID-19 vaccine.

V gene TRBV19 combines with J gene TRBJ1-2, with TRBD1 identical over 8 bases. From germline, CDR1 is LNHDA and CDR2 SQIVND (reference sequence). The CDR3 contains 14 residues. J was trimmed by 4 bases and V by 5 bases; bases with no gene match: 6. CDR3 nucleotides: TGTGCCAGTAGTCCCTCGACAGGGGTCTATGGCTACACCTTC. Translation: CASSPSTGVYGYTF.

The J gene is TRBJ2-6, the V gene TRBV7-9; possible D gene TRBD1, 5 bases. The CDR3 loop spans 17 amino acids. V was pared by 1 base and J by 6 bases, with 16 bases between. Germline V gene sequence: CDR1 SEHNR, CDR2 FQNEAQ (reference sequence). The CDR3 bases are TGTGCCAGCAGCTTAGGCCTACAGGTTCTTGTGGCCAACGTCCTGACTTTC. Its translation: CASSLGLQVLVANVLTF.